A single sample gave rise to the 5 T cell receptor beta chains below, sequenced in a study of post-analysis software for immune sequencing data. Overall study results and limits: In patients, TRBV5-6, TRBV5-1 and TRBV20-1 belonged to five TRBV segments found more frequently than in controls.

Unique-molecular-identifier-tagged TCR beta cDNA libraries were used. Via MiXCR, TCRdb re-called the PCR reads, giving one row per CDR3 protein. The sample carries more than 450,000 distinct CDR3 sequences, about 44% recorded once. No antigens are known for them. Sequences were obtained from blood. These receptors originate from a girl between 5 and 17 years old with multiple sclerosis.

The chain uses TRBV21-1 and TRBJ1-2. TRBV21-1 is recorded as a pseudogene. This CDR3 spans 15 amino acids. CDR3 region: CASSKSPGINYGYTF. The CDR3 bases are TGTGCCAGCAGCAAATCCCCAGGTATAAACTATGGCTACACCTTC.

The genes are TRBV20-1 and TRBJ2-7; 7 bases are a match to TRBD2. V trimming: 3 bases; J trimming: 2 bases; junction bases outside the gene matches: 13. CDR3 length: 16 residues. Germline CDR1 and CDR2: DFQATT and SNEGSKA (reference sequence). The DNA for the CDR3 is TGCAGTGCTAGCGTACCGACTCGCGGGAGCGCCTACGAGCAGTACTTC. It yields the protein CSASVPTRGSAYEQYF.

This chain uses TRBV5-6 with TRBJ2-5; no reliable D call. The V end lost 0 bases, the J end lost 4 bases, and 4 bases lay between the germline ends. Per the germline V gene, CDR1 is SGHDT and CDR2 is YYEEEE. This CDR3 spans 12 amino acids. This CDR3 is CASSLDTETQYF. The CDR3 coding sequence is TGTGCCAGCAGCTTGGATACAGAGACCCAGTACTTC. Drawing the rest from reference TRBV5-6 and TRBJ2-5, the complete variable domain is DAGVTQSPTHLIKTRGQQVTLRCSPKSGHDTVSWYQQALGQGPQFIFQYYEEEERQRGNFPDRFSGHQFPNYSSELNVNALLLGDSALYLCASSLDTETQYFGPGTRLLVL.

The DNA of the CDR3 is TGTGCCAGCAGGGCTAGCGGGAGCCCTTACAATGAGCAGTTCTTC. As protein: CASRASGSPYNEQFF. The chain links TRBV6-6 to TRBJ2-1; 10 positions match TRBD2. CDR3 length: 15 residues. Germline trimming cut 6 bases from V and 4 bases from J; bases unmatched to any gene: 6. From germline, CDR1 is MNHNY and CDR2 SVGAGI (reference sequence).

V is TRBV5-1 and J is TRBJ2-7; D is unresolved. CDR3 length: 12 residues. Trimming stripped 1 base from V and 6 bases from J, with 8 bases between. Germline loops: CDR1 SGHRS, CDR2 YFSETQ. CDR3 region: CASSLTLAEQYF. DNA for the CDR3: TGCGCCAGCAGCTTGACCCTGGCCGAGCAGTACTTC.